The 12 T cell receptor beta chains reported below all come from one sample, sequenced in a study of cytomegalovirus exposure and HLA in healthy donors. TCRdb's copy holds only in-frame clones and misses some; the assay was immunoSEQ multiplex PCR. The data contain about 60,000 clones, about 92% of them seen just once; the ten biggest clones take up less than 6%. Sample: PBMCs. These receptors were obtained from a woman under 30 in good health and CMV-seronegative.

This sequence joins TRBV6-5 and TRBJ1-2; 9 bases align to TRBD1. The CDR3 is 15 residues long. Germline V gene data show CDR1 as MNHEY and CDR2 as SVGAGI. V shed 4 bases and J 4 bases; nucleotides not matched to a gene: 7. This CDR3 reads CASSWAGQGTYGYTF. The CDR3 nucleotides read TGTGCCAGCAGTTGGGCGGGACAGGGAACCTATGGCTACACCTTC.

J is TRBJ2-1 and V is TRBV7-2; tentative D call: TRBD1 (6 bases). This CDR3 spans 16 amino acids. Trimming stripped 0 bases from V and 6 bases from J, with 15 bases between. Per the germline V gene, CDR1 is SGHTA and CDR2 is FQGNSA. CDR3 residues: CASSLAGAGDFNEQFF. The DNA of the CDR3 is TGTGCCAGCAGCTTAGCCGGCGCAGGGGATTTCAATGAGCAGTTCTTC.

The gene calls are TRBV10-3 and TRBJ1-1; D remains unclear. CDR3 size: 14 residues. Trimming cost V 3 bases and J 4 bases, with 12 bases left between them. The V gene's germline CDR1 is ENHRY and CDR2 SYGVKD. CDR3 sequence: CAISDLGGGTEAFF. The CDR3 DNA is TGTGCCATCAGTGACTTGGGAGGTGGCACTGAAGCTTTCTTT.

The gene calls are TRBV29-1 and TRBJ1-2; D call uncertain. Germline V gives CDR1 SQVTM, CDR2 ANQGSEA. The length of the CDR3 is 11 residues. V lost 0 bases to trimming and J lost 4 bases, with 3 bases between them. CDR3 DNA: TGCAGCGTTGAAGAGAGCTATGGCTACACCTTC. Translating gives CSVEESYGYTF.

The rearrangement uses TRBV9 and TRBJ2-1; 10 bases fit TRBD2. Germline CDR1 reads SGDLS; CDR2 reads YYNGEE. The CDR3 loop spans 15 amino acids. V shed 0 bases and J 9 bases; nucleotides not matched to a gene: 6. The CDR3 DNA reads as TGTGCCAGCAGCGTAGTCAGCGGGAGGGCCAGTGAGCAGTTCTTC. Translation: CASSVVSGRASEQFF.

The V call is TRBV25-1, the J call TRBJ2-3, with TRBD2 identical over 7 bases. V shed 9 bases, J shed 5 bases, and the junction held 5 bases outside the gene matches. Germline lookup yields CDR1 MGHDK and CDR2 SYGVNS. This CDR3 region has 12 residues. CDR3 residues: CARRGCGDTQYF. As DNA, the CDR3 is TGTGCCAGGCGGGGGTGCGGAGATACGCAGTATTTT.

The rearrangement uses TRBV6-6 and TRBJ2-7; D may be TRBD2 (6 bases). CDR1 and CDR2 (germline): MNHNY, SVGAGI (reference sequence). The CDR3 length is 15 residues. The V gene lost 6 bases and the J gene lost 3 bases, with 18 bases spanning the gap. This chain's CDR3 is CASRGYGGGGYEQYF. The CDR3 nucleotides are TGTGCCAGCAGAGGATACGGTGGGGGAGGCTACGAGCAGTACTTC.

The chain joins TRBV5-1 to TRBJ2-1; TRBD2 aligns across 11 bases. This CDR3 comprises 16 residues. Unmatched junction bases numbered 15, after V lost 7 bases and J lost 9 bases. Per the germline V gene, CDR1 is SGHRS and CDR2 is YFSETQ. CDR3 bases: TGCGCCAGCTCGGAGAATCCTAGCGGGGGGCCCGGTGAGCAGTTCTTC. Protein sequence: CASSENPSGGPGEQFF.

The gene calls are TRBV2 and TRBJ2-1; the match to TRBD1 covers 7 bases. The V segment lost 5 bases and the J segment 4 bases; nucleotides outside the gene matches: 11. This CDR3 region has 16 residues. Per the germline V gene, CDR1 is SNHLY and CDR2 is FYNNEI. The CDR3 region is CASSKTGTVIYNEQFF. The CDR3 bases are TGTGCCAGCAGTAAAACCGGGACAGTGATTTACAATGAGCAGTTCTTC.

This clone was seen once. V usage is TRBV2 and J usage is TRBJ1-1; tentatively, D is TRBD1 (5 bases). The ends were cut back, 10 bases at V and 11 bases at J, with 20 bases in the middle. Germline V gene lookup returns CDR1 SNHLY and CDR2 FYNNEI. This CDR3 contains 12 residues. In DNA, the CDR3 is TGTGCCACTTCGACAGTGGGTGTTAGTGCTTTCTTT. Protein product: CATSTVGVSAFF.

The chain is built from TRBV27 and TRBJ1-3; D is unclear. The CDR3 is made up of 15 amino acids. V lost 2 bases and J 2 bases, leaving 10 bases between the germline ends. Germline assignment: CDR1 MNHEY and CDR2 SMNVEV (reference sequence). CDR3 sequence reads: CASSLNGMTGNTIYF. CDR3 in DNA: TGTGCCAGCAGTTTAAACGGGATGACTGGAAACACCATATATTTT.

CDR3 sequence reads: CASSFGDRGTYGYTF. CDR3 DNA: TGTGCCAGCAGCTTTGGGGACAGGGGAACCTATGGCTACACCTTC. This chain links TRBV7-9 with TRBJ1-2; 10 nucleotides line up with TRBD1. Germline CDR1 reads SEHNR; CDR2 reads FQNEAQ (reference sequence). J gave up 4 bases and V 3 bases, and 5 bases lay outside the gene matches. This CDR3 spans 15 amino acids.